Each of the 17 T cell receptor beta chains below was sequenced from the same sample in a study of identical twins. MiXCR was run by TCRdb on the 5' RACE reads, yielding one entry per CDR3 protein. The sample contains 500,000 to 700,000 distinct CDR3 sequences, around 7.4% of which appear only once. These data were also filed under a second study, of yellow fever vaccine responses in identical twins.

Sequencing was done on a sample of PBMCs. The receptors originated from a woman between 18 and 29 years old in good health.

This clonotype was detected only a few times. The chain has TRBV20-1 and TRBJ1-6, with TRBD1 matching 8 bases. Unmatched junction bases numbered 9, after V lost 0 bases and J lost 11 bases. Looked up from germline, CDR1 is DFQATT and CDR2 is SNEGSKA (reference sequence). CDR3 length equals 15 residues. For the CDR3, the DNA is TGCAGTGCTAGAGATCCGGCCAGGGGGCAGGCACCCCTCCACTTT. The encoded protein is CSARDPARGQAPLHF.

The rearrangement joins TRBV5-8 to TRBJ1-4; D perhaps matches TRBD1 (6 bases). V dropped 4 bases and J dropped 8 bases, with 18 bases sitting between them. The V gene's germline CDR1 is SGHTS and CDR2 YDEGEE. The length of the CDR3 is 15 residues. This chain's CDR3 is CASSPDTGSREKLFF. CDR3 coding DNA: TGTGCCAGCAGCCCCGACACAGGGTCGCGAGAAAAACTGTTTTTT.

This clonotype was recorded at least ten times. The rearrangement joins TRBV6-1 to TRBJ2-7; 12 bases fit TRBD2. V gave up 8 bases and J gave up 3 bases; unmatched junction bases: 5. Germline CDR1 reads MNHNS; CDR2 reads SASEGT. The CDR3 extends over 14 amino acids. Written as DNA, the CDR3 is TGTGCCAGCGCAAAACTAGCGGGAGGCTACGAGCAGTACTTC. As protein: CASAKLAGGYEQYF.

This clonotype was picked up a small number of times. The rearrangement links TRBV14 to TRBJ2-7, with 9 bases lining up with TRBD1. This CDR3 spans 17 amino acids. Trimming at V came to 1 base and at J to 3 bases, leaving 10 bases not matched to a gene. The germline V gene encodes CDR1 SGHDN and CDR2 FVKESK. The CDR3 is CASSQGRTGAPFYEQYV. The CDR3 DNA is TGTGCCAGCAGCCAAGGCAGGACAGGGGCCCCTTTCTACGAGCAGTACGTC.

This clonotype was seen a few times. This chain joins TRBV27 and TRBJ1-1; TRBD1 might be the D (5 bases). The V end lost 0 bases, the J end lost 11 bases, and 16 bases lay between the germline ends. This CDR3 has 14 residues. Germline V CDR1 and CDR2: MNHEY, SMNVEV (reference sequence). CDR3 amino acids: CASSLSGGGSGAFF. CDR3 nucleotides: TGTGCCAGCAGTTTATCAGGCGGGGGGAGTGGGGCTTTCTTT.

This sequence joins TRBV7-8 and TRBJ2-3; no clear D gene. The CDR3 totals 15 residues. Germline CDR1 is SGHVS and CDR2 is FQNEAQ. Trimming left V 1 base short and J 1 base short, with 9 bases between. The CDR3 here is CASSLDSRGTDTQYF. The DNA of the CDR3 is TGTGCCAGCAGCTTAGACAGCCGGGGCACAGATACGCAGTATTTT.

This clonotype was seen more than once but under ten times. The chain links TRBV7-6 to TRBJ2-7, with D perhaps TRBD1 (6 bases). This CDR3 has 12 amino acids. CDR1 is SGHVS and CDR2 is FNYEAQ in the germline V gene. Trimming removed 5 bases from V and 6 bases from J, with 11 bases in between. Here the CDR3 reads CASSLNRAEQYF. The CDR3 DNA reads as TGTGCCAGCAGCCTTAACAGGGCCGAGCAGTACTTC.

This clonotype was counted ten times or more. The rearrangement joins TRBV10-3 to TRBJ1-1, with D possibly matching TRBD1 (6 bases). Trimming pared 3 bases from V and 5 bases from J, leaving 10 bases between. The CDR3 extends over 13 amino acids. CDR1 is ENHRY, CDR2 SYGVKD, per germline. The CDR3 spells CAISEGGRTEAFF. CDR3 bases: TGTGCCATCAGTGAAGGGGGGAGGACTGAAGCTTTCTTT.

Many counts were recorded for this clonotype. V is TRBV28 and J is TRBJ2-5, with D maybe TRBD2 (7 bases). From germline, CDR1 is MDHEN and CDR2 SYDVKM. CDR3 length: 16 amino acids. Trimming took 3 bases from V and 3 from J, leaving 17 bases between them. Here the CDR3 reads CASSFQGGGAKETQYF. In DNA, the CDR3 is TGTGCCAGCAGTTTTCAGGGAGGGGGGGCGAAAGAGACCCAGTACTTC.

The chain joins TRBV11-2 to TRBJ2-2; 12 bases match TRBD2. The junction had 8 bases not matched to a gene; V was cut back by 2 bases and J by 4 bases. The CDR3 extends over 18 amino acids. The germline V gene has CDR1 SGHAT and CDR2 FQNNGV. This CDR3 is CASSLTTSGGRVTGELFF. The DNA for the CDR3 is TGTGCCAGCAGCTTAACAACTAGCGGGGGGAGAGTCACCGGGGAGCTGTTTTTT.

The chain couples TRBV3-1 to TRBJ1-6; 10 nucleotides match TRBD1. The germline CDR1 and CDR2 sequences are LGHDT and YNNKEL (reference sequence). The CDR3 is 15 residues long. The junction had 4 bases not matched to a gene; V was cut back by 2 bases and J by 9 bases. CDR3 coding DNA: TGTGCCAGCAGCCAACGGGACAGGGGTGGTTCACCCCTCCACTTT. Translated, it gives CASSQRDRGGSPLHF.

This clonotype was seen at least ten times. The CDR3 bases are TGCGCCAGCAGCCTGAGGGGTTGGGACAACCGCAATGAGCAGTTCTTC. Amino acids: CASSLRGWDNRNEQFF. J is TRBJ2-1 and V is TRBV5-1; TRBD1 is a possible D gene (6 bases). The CDR3 sequence is 16 residues long. V was shortened by 4 bases and J by 6 bases, with 20 bases between the two germline ends. Germline V gene data show CDR1 as SGHRS and CDR2 as YFSETQ.

The chain employs TRBV9 and TRBJ2-4; no firm D call. V shed 0 bases and J shed 7 bases, with 8 bases lying between them. Germline V lookup: CDR1 SGDLS, CDR2 YYNGEE. This CDR3 is built from 13 residues. The CDR3 DNA reads as TGTGCCAGCAGCGTAGCAGTGGACAACATTCAGTACTTC. This translates into CASSVAVDNIQYF.

In its sample, this clonotype was seen once. The CDR3: CASTPGRAESTDTQYF. CDR3 DNA sequence: TGTGCCAGTACCCCGGGACGAGCGGAGAGCACAGATACGCAGTATTTT. This chain uses TRBV19 with TRBJ2-3, with D tentatively TRBD1 or TRBD2 (5 bases each). Germline V CDR1 and CDR2: LNHDA, SQIVND (reference sequence). The CDR3 is 16 amino acids. V was clipped by 7 bases and J by 0 bases, with 17 bases between them. Variable domain in full (rest from reference TRBV19 and TRBJ2-3): DGGITQSPKYLFRKEGQNVTLSCEQNLNHDAMYWYRQDPGQGLRLIYYSQIVNDFQKGDIAEGYSVSREKKESFPLTVTSAQKNPTAFYLCASTPGRAESTDTQYFGPGTRLTVL.

The CDR3 protein is CAIRPITGGSYEQYF. The CDR3 DNA sequence: TGTGCCATCAGGCCTATTACAGGGGGAAGCTACGAGCAGTACTTC. The V gene is TRBV10-3, the J gene TRBJ2-7, with 8 bases lining up with TRBD1. The germline CDR1 and CDR2 sequences are ENHRY and SYGVKD. Trimming removed 6 bases from V and 3 bases from J; junction bases left unmatched: 10. This CDR3 is built from 15 residues.

In this sample, this clonotype turned up a few times. This chain joins TRBV6-5 and TRBJ2-2; TRBD2 matches 10 bases. V trimming: 2 bases; J trimming: 1 base; junction bases outside the gene matches: 4. This CDR3 has 17 amino acids. The germline V gene encodes CDR1 MNHEY and CDR2 SVGAGI. The CDR3 region is CASSYGSSGRNTGELFF. The CDR3 DNA reads TGTGCCAGCAGTTACGGATCTAGCGGGAGGAACACCGGGGAGCTGTTTTTT.

This clonotype was counted many times. This chain joins TRBV14 and TRBJ2-2; no definite D call. V was clipped by 1 base and J by 1 base, with 4 bases between them. The CDR3 has 14 residues. Germline V CDR1 and CDR2: SGHDN, FVKESK. Here the CDR3 DNA reads TGTGCCAGCAGCCAAGTACAGAACACCGGGGAGCTGTTTTTT. As protein: CASSQVQNTGELFF.